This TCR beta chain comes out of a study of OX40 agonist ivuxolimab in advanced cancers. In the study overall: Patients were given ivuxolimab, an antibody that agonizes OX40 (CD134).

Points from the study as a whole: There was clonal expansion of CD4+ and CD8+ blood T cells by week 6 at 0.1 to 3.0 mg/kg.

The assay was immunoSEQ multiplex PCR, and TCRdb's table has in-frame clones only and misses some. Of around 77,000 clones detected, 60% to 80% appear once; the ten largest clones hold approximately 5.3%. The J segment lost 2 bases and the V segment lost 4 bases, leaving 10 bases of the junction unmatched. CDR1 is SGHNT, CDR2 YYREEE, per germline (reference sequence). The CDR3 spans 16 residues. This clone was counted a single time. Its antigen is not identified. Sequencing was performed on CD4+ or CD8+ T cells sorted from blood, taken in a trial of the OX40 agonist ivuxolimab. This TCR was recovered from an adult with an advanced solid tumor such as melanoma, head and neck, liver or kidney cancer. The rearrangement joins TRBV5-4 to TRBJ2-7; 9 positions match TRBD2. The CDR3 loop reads CASSLAGGMGAYEQYF. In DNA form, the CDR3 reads TGTGCCAGCAGCCTTGCGGGAGGGATGGGAGCCTACGAGCAGTACTTC.